This entry concerns a single T cell receptor beta chain. This sample is part of a study of control samples from healthy donors and cancer patients. Germline CDR1 is MGHRA and CDR2 is YSYEKL. The CDR3 totals 18 residues. Trimming removed 0 bases from V and 4 bases from J, with 19 bases in between. The assay was immunoSEQ multiplex PCR, and TCRdb's table has in-frame clones only and misses some. The table has approximately 69,000 clones, over 85% seen once. Sequencing was performed on PBMCs. The TCR originated in a man in his fifties or sixties with colorectal cancer. The J gene is TRBJ1-5, the V gene TRBV4-1, with D possibly being TRBD1 (5 bases). This chain's CDR3 is CASSQEGWDRPDNQPQHF. CDR3 coding DNA: TGCGCCAGCAGCCAAGAAGGTTGGGACCGACCCGATAATCAGCCCCAGCATTTT.